This TCR beta chain stems from a study of response to subunit inactivated influenza vaccine. TCRdb fed the RT-PCR reads into MiXCR, producing one record per CDR3 protein. The table records 650,000 or so distinct CDR3 sequences, 14% of them present only once. This CDR3 contains 12 residues. V was shortened by 6 bases and J by 7 bases, with 12 bases between the two germline ends. This clonotype was found many times. Its target is not known. Points from the study as a whole: Authors suggested that a seasonal influenza vaccination recruits few new T cells each time.

This TCR derives from a man aged 50 or older who received an inactivated influenza vaccine. The genes are TRBV12-3 or TRBV12-4 and TRBJ1-2, with D maybe TRBD1 (6 bases). Sequences were derived from PBMCs from blood, sampled 14 days before vaccination. CDR3 DNA sequence: TGTGCCAGCAGCCACATACAGGGTGGCTACACCTTC. Protein product: CASSHIQGGYTF.